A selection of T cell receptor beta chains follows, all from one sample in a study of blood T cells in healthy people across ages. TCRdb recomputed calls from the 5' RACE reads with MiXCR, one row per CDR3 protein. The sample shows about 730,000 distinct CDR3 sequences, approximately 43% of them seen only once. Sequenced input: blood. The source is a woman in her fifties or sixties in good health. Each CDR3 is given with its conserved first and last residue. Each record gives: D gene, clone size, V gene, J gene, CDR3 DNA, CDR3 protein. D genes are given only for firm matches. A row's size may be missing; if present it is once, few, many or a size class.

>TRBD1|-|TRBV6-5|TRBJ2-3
TGTGCCAGCAGTTACTCGAGAGGAATAGGGGGCTTCACAGATACGCGGTATTTT
CASSYSRGIGGFTDTRYF
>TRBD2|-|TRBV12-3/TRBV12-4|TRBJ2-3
TGTGCCAGCAGGCAGACTAGCGGAGATACGCAGTATTTT
CASRQTSGDTQYF
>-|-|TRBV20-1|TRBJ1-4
TGCAGTGCTAGAAACCCTAGACAGTCTAATGAAAAACTGTTTTTT
CSARNPRQSNEKLFF
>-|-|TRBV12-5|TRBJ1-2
TGTGCTAGTGGTTTTGCCAGGGCTACGAACTATGGCTACACCTTC
CASGFARATNYGYTF
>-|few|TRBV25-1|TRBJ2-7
TGTGCCAGCAGTGATGCCATTAAGGGGTACGAGCAGTACTTC
CASSDAIKGYEQYF
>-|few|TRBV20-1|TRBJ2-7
TGCAGTGCTAGGGCTAGTCTAAGCTCCCTCTACGAGCAGTACTTC
CSARASLSSLYEQYF
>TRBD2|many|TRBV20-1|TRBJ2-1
TGCAGTGCTAGAGTTAGCGGGGGGTTTTCCTACAATGAGCAGTTCTTC
CSARVSGGFSYNEQFF
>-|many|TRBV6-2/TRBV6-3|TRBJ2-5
TGTGCCAGCAGTTACTCGAGGGAGACCCAGTACTTC
CASSYSRETQYF
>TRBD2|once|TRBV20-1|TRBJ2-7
TGCAGTGCTACCCTAGCGGGACCCCTCTACGAGCAGTACTTC
CSATLAGPLYEQYF
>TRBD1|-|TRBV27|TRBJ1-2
TGTGCCAGCAGTCCCCAGACAGGGGGGTATGGCTACACCTTC
CASSPQTGGYGYTF
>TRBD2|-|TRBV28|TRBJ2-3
TGTGCCAGCCGAGCTAGCGGGGGGCCGGATACGCAGTATTTT
CASRASGGPDTQYF
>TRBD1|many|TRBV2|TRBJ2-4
TGTGCCAGCAGTGATACCGGGACAGGGAAAGCCAAAAACATTCAGTACTTC
CASSDTGTGKAKNIQYF
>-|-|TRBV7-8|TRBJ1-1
TGTGCCAGCAGCTTAGCGGAGTTGAACACTGAAGCTTTCTTT
CASSLAELNTEAFF
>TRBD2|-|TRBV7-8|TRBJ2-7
TGTGCCAGCAGCTTTTGGCGGGAGGGAAATCACGAGCAGTACTTC
CASSFWREGNHEQYF
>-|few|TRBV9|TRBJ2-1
TGTGCCAGCAGCGTAGTGGGCGATGAGCAGTTCTTC
CASSVVGDEQFF
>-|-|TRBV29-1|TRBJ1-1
TGCAGCGTTGGGACGCAGAACACTGAAGCTTTCTTT
CSVGTQNTEAFF
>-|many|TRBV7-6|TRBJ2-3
TGTGCCAGCAGCTTTGCGCTAGCCGCAGATACGCAGTATTTT
CASSFALAADTQYF
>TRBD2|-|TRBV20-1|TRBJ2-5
TGCAGTGCTAGAAAAGCGGGGGGGCGAGTGAATGAGCAGTACTTC
CSARKAGGRVNEQYF
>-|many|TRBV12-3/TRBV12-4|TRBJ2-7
TGTGCCAGCAGTCCGTATGAGGAAGGATACGAGCAGTACTTC
CASSPYEEGYEQYF